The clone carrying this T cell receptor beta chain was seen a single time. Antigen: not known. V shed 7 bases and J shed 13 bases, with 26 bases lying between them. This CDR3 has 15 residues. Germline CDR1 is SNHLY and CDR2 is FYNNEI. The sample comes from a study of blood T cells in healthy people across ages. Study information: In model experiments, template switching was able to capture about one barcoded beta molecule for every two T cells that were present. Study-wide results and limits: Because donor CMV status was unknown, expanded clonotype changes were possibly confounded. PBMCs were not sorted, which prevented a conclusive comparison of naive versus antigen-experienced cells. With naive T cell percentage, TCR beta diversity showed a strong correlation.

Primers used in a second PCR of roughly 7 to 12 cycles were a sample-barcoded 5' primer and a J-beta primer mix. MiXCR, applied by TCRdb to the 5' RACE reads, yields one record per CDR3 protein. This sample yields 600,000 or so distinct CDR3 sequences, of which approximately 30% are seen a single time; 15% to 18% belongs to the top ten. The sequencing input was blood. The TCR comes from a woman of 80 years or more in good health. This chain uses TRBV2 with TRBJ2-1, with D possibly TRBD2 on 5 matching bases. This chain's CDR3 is CASIPENLAKNIQFF. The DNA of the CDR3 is TGTGCCAGCATTCCAGAAAATCTAGCCAAAAACATTCAGTTCTTC. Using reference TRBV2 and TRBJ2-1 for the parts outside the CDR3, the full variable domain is EPEVTQTPSHQVTQMGQEVILRCVPISNHLYFYWYRQILGQKVEFLVSFYNNEISEKSEIFDDQFSVERPDGSNFTLKIRSTKLEDSAMYFCASIPENLAKNIQFFGPGTRLTVL.